Sequencing of this T cell receptor beta chain was carried out in a study of blood T cell repertoires in COVID-19. Study-wide context: Donors in the United States, Italy and Spain gave samples during acute or convalescent COVID-19. In each case, the material was cDNA or gDNA derived from T cells, B-cell-depleted T cells, or PBMCs.

The assay was immunoSEQ multiplex PCR, and TCRdb's table has in-frame clones only and misses some. The sample contains about 180,000 clones, roughly 88% of which appear only once. Germline-derived CDR1 and CDR2 are MNHNY and SVGAGI (reference sequence). This CDR3 has 14 residues. Trimming pared 2 bases from V and 1 base from J, leaving 8 bases between. This chain uses TRBV6-6 with TRBJ1-1, with unresolved D. The specimen sequenced was peripheral blood. This clonotype was obtained from a man at least 80 years old with COVID-19, enrolled during active disease. In nucleotides, the CDR3 is TGTGCCAGCAGTTACAACGGAGGGAACACTGAAGCTTTCTTT. This translates into CASSYNGGNTEAFF.